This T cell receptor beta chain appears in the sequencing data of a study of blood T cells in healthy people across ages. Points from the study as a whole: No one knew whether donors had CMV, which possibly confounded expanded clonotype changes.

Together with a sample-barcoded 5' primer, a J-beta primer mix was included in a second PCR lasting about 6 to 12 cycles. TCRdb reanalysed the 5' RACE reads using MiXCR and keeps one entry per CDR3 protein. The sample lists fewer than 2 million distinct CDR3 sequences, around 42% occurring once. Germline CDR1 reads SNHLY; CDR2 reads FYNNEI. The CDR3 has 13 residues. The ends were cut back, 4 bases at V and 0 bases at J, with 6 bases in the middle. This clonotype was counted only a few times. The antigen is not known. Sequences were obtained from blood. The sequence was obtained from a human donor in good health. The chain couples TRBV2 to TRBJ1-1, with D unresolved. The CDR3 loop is CASSGEVNTEAFF. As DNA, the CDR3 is TGTGCCAGCAGTGGAGAAGTGAACACTGAAGCTTTCTTT.